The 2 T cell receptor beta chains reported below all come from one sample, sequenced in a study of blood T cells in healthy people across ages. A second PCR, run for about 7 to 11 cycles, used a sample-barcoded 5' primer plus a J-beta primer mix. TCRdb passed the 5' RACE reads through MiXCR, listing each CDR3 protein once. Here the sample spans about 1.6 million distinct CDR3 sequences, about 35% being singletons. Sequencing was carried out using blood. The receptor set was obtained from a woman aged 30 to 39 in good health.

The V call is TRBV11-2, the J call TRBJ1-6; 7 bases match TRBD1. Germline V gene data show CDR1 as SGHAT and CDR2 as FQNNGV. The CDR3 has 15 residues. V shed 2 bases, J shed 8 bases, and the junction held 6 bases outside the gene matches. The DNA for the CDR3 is TGTGCCAGCAGCTTAAGTGGGACAGAATATTCACCCCTCCACTTT. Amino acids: CASSLSGTEYSPLHF.

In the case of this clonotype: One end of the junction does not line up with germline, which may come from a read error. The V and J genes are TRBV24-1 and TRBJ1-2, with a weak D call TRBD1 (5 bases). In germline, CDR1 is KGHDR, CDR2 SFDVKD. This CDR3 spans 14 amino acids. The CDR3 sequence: CATSDPGRNYGCTF. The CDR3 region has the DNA TGTGCCACCAGTGACCCGGGACGCAACTATGGCTGCACCTTC.